Presented here are 26 T cell receptor beta chains from one specimen sequenced in a study of T cell repertoires and HLA-DP antigens. Their recognized antigens are unknown. Repertoires were generated with immunoSEQ multiplex PCR, while TCRdb's copy carries only in-frame clones and drops some. Here the sample spans approximately 73,000 clones, 80% being singletons. The sequenced sample was CD4+ T cells from PBMCs. The receptors were gathered from a man aged 55-75 years in good health and CMV-seronegative.

This chain links TRBV4-3 with TRBJ2-1; tentative D call: TRBD1 (6 bases). The CDR3 runs 17 residues. Germline loops: CDR1 LGHNA, CDR2 YSLEER. V was pared by 0 bases and J by 2 bases, with 14 bases between. The CDR3 DNA is TGCGCCAGCAGCCAAGAAGGCGGCAGGGGTGCCTACAATGAGCAGTTCTTC. Amino acids: CASSQEGGRGAYNEQFF.

CDR3 protein: CASSQEATGGREQFF. DNA of the CDR3: TGCGCCAGCAGCCAAGAGGCGACAGGGGGTAGGGAGCAGTTCTTC. V is TRBV4-3 and J is TRBJ2-1, with 9 nucleotides matching TRBD1. V shed 0 bases, J shed 10 bases, and the junction held 7 bases outside the gene matches. Germline CDR1 is LGHNA and CDR2 is YSLEER. There are 15 residues in the CDR3.

The V gene is TRBV4-2, the J gene TRBJ1-3; no definite D call. The CDR3 consists of 15 residues. The germline gives CDR1 LGHNA, CDR2 YNFKEQ. V lost 0 bases and J 2 bases, leaving 8 bases between the germline ends. The chain's CDR3 is CASSQESGAGNTIYF. In DNA form, the CDR3 reads TGTGCCAGCAGCCAAGAATCTGGGGCTGGAAACACCATATATTTT.

The gene calls are TRBV6-1 and TRBJ1-2, with TRBD1 as a possible D gene (6 bases). Germline values: CDR1 MNHNS, CDR2 SASEGT. V was pared by 5 bases and J by 0 bases, with 13 bases between. The CDR3 covers 15 residues. In DNA, the CDR3 is TGTGCCAGCAGTCACCGGACAGCAGCTAACTATGGCTACACCTTC. It codes for CASSHRTAANYGYTF.

This clone appeared a single time. The chain links TRBV5-1 to TRBJ2-2; D gene uncertain. Germline CDR1 reads SGHRS; CDR2 reads YFSETQ. Trimming took off 1 base at V and 2 bases at J, with 9 bases between the two ends. The CDR3 sequence is 15 residues long. Here the CDR3 DNA reads TGCGCCAGCAGCTTGTTTAACATAAACACCGGGGAGCTGTTTTTT. Encoded protein: CASSLFNINTGELFF.

The J gene is TRBJ1-2, the V gene TRBV27; D is perhaps TRBD1 (5 bases). V lost 4 bases and J lost 5, with 5 bases in between. Germline assignment: CDR1 MNHEY and CDR2 SMNVEV (reference sequence). The CDR3 covers 11 residues. This chain's CDR3 is CASSSGYGYTF. CDR3 nucleotides: TGTGCCAGCAGTTCAGGGTATGGCTACACCTTC.

This rearrangement joins TRBV6-6 to TRBJ1-2, with 7 bases lining up with TRBD1. The CDR3 is made up of 13 amino acids. The trim removed 5 bases at V and 4 bases at J, leaving 4 bases unmatched. In germline, CDR1 is MNHNY, CDR2 SVGAGI (reference sequence). This CDR3 reads CASSPRTGYGYTF. The DNA of the CDR3 is TGTGCCAGCAGTCCACGGACAGGCTATGGCTACACCTTC.

The chain joins TRBV7-9 to TRBJ2-3; a weak D match, TRBD1 (5 bases). Germline CDR1 SEHNR, CDR2 FQNEAQ (reference sequence). Trimming stripped 5 bases from V and 2 bases from J, with 17 bases between. CDR3 length equals 16 residues. This CDR3 is CASSPLWGRATDTQYF. DNA for the CDR3: TGTGCCAGCAGCCCCCTTTGGGGCAGGGCCACAGATACGCAGTATTTT.

This chain joins TRBV7-8 and TRBJ1-4; a possible D gene is TRBD1 (6 bases). This CDR3 spans 14 amino acids. V lost 3 bases and J 8 bases, leaving 13 bases between the germline ends. Germline V gene lookup returns CDR1 SGHVS and CDR2 FQNEAQ. The DNA for the CDR3 is TGTGCCAGCAGCTTGGGGGGCCGTGGAGAAAAACTGTTTTTT. Translated: CASSLGGRGEKLFF.

The gene calls are TRBV28 and TRBJ1-4; D not certain. CDR3 size: 13 residues. The V end was cut by 8 bases, the J end by 2 bases, with 9 bases between. CDR1 and CDR2 (germline): MDHEN, SYDVKM. The CDR3 is CASRFVTNEKLFF. As DNA, the CDR3 is TGTGCCAGCCGGTTTGTTACTAATGAAAAACTGTTTTTT.

The CDR3 here is CASSEERSRNTEAFF. The CDR3 nucleotides are TGTGCCAGCAGTGAAGAACGGAGTAGGAACACTGAAGCTTTCTTT. This rearrangement joins TRBV2 to TRBJ1-1, with D unresolved. Trimming shortened V by 1 base and J by 1 base, and 10 bases separated the two germline ends. The CDR3 extends over 15 amino acids. Looked up from germline, CDR1 is SNHLY and CDR2 is FYNNEI. Based on the CDR3 plus reference TRBV2 and TRBJ1-1, the full variable domain is EPEVTQTPSHQVTQMGQEVILRCVPISNHLYFYWYRQILGQKVEFLVSFYNNEISEKSEIFDDQFSVERPDGSNFTLKIRSTKLEDSAMYFCASSEERSRNTEAFFGQGTRLTVV.

The V and J genes are TRBV5-4 and TRBJ2-5; the D is unclear. Germline values: CDR1 SGHNT, CDR2 YYREEE (reference sequence). This CDR3 region has 14 residues. V dropped 0 bases and J dropped 5 bases, with 11 bases sitting between them. CDR3 protein: CASSLERASETQYF. The CDR3 DNA sequence: TGTGCCAGCAGCTTGGAAAGGGCGTCGGAGACCCAGTACTTC. The full variable domain, completed using reference TRBV5-4 and TRBJ2-5, is ETGVTQSPTHLIKTRGQQVTLRCSSQSGHNTVSWYQQALGQGPQFIFQYYREEENGRGNFPPRFSGLQFPNYSSELNVNALELDDSALYLCASSLERASETQYFGPGTRLLVL.

This clone was seen more than once but under ten times. This chain joins TRBV9 and TRBJ1-2; D may be TRBD1 (5 bases). Germline CDR1 SGDLS, CDR2 YYNGEE. The length of the CDR3 is 14 residues. V was pared by 2 bases and J by 11 bases, with 19 bases between. The CDR3 region is CASSVSTAGTEYTF. In nucleotides, the CDR3 is TGTGCCAGCAGCGTCTCGACCGCCGGGACCGAGTACACCTTC.

The chain combines TRBV19 with TRBJ2-7, with D possibly being TRBD2 (6 bases). CDR3 length: 15 amino acids. Germline values: CDR1 LNHDA, CDR2 SQIVND (reference sequence). The ends were cut back, 7 bases at V and 3 bases at J, with 19 bases in the middle. The CDR3 here is CASTRTTGTVYEQYV. The DNA for the CDR3 is TGTGCCAGTACTCGGACTACCGGGACCGTCTACGAGCAGTACGTC.

This clone has a handful of counts. The chain couples TRBV19 to TRBJ1-6, with D perhaps TRBD1 (6 bases). CDR3 length: 15 residues. V lost 3 bases, J lost 8 bases, and 14 bases lay in between. Per the germline V gene, CDR1 is LNHDA and CDR2 is SQIVND (reference sequence). The CDR3 nucleotides read TGTGCCAGTAGTATGGTGGGGGCTAGGCATTCACCCCTCCACTTT. This encodes CASSMVGARHSPLHF.

The genes are TRBV29-1 and TRBJ2-7, with D tentatively TRBD2 (6 bases). Germline V gene lookup returns CDR1 SQVTM and CDR2 ANQGSEA. V dropped 7 bases and J dropped 2 bases, with 15 bases sitting between them. The CDR3 has 13 residues. The DNA for the CDR3 is TGCAGCGCCCCCCCCGGGAGCCCCTACGAGCAGTACGTC. Its translation is CSAPPGSPYEQYV.

The gene calls are TRBV15 and TRBJ1-5; D is possibly TRBD1 (6 bases). Germline V lookup: CDR1 LNHNV, CDR2 YYDKDF (reference sequence). CDR3 length: 15 amino acids. The V end lost 0 bases, the J end lost 10 bases, and 16 bases lay between the germline ends. CDR3 residues: CATSRDMTGVGPQHF. CDR3 nucleotide sequence: TGTGCCACCAGCAGAGATATGACAGGTGTAGGACCCCAGCATTTT.

The rearrangement uses TRBV7-2 and TRBJ2-1; 11 bases line up with TRBD2. V lost 5 bases and J lost 6; bases outside the gene matches: 12. The CDR3 length is 17 residues. The V gene's germline CDR1 is SGHTA and CDR2 FQGNSA. The CDR3 DNA is TGTGCCAGCAGCCCGCAACTAGCGGGAGATTGGGGCAATGAGCAGTTCTTC. The encoded protein is CASSPQLAGDWGNEQFF.

This clone was seen ten or more times. This chain links TRBV6-1 with TRBJ1-6; a possible D gene is TRBD1 (5 bases). The V end lost 6 bases, the J end lost 6 bases, and 15 bases lay between the germline ends. Germline V gene sequence: CDR1 MNHNS, CDR2 SASEGT. This CDR3 is 15 amino acids long. This chain's CDR3 is CASRPLAGSNSPLHF. The CDR3 DNA reads TGTGCCAGCAGGCCCCTGGCAGGGAGTAATTCACCCCTCCACTTT.

This chain links TRBV9 with TRBJ2-2; TRBD2 matches 8 bases. J was trimmed by 3 bases and V by 0 bases; bases with no gene match: 1. The germline V gene encodes CDR1 SGDLS and CDR2 YYNGEE. The CDR3 has 15 amino acids. CDR3 amino acids: CASSVAGGDTGELFF. The CDR3 DNA sequence: TGTGCCAGCAGCGTAGCGGGAGGGGACACCGGGGAGCTGTTTTTT.

The CDR3 region is CASSLRGLNTEAFF. The CDR3 region has the DNA TGCGCCAGCAGCCTCAGGGGACTGAACACTGAAGCTTTCTTT. The J gene is TRBJ1-1, the V gene TRBV5-1, with D perhaps matching TRBD1 (6 bases). Germline-derived CDR1 and CDR2 are SGHRS and YFSETQ. V lost 4 bases and J lost 0, with 10 bases in between. This CDR3 region has 14 residues.

This clone turned up a few times. V usage is TRBV5-4 and J usage is TRBJ1-6; D perhaps matches TRBD1 (6 bases). Looked up from germline, CDR1 is SGHNT and CDR2 is YYREEE (reference sequence). V shed 0 bases and J shed 11 bases, with 12 bases lying between them. This CDR3 has 14 amino acids. DNA for the CDR3: TGTGCCAGCAGCTTGGACAGGGCGGGAGCACCCCTCCACTTT. This sequence encodes CASSLDRAGAPLHF.

The chain recombines TRBV11-2 with TRBJ2-1; no firm D call. V was clipped by 3 bases and J by 3 bases, with 3 bases between them. Germline V gene lookup returns CDR1 SGHAT and CDR2 FQNNGV. This CDR3 is built from 12 residues. CDR3 amino acids: CASSFSYNEQFF. CDR3 DNA: TGTGCCAGCAGCTTCAGCTACAATGAGCAGTTCTTC.

This clone came up once. The gene calls are TRBV11-2 and TRBJ2-7, with TRBD2 matching over 7 bases. V trimming: 4 bases; J trimming: 5 bases; junction bases outside the gene matches: 5. Germline CDR1 is SGHAT and CDR2 is FQNNGV. The CDR3 sequence is 13 residues long. Here the CDR3 reads CASSSFTSDEQYV. The CDR3 DNA reads TGTGCCAGCAGCTCCTTTACTAGCGACGAGCAGTACGTC.

The V call is TRBV6-6, the J call TRBJ2-1, with a weak D call TRBD2 (6 bases). Germline assignment: CDR1 MNHNY and CDR2 SVGAGI (reference sequence). V was cut by 7 bases and J by 7 bases, with 11 bases left in between. This CDR3 region has 12 residues. The CDR3 sequence is CASMDGSNEQFF. DNA of the CDR3: TGTGCCAGCATGGACGGGAGTAATGAGCAGTTCTTC.

The rearrangement joins TRBV4-3 to TRBJ2-6; the D gene is possibly TRBD1 (6 bases). V was trimmed by 0 bases and J by 2 bases, leaving 17 bases between them. Germline CDR1 reads LGHNA; CDR2 reads YSLEER. CDR3 length equals 19 residues. CDR3 loop: CASSQDSPGAHPGANVLTF. In DNA, the CDR3 is TGCGCCAGCAGCCAAGACAGCCCAGGGGCGCATCCTGGGGCCAACGTCCTGACTTTC.